The rows below give T cell receptor beta chains drawn from one sample of a study of T cell responses to AZD1222 COVID-19 vaccine. This table comes from immunoSEQ multiplex PCR, and its TCRdb copy is limited to in-frame clones, with some not included. The sample includes about 140,000 clones, more than 80% of them seen just once. The sample here was peripheral blood, taken on day 0 of AZD1222 vaccination. The receptors shown here come from an adult in good health. Each CDR3 is given with its conserved first and last residue. A D gene is named only where the DNA matches it firmly. Clone size is not always given. Where it is, it says once, few, many or a class for expanded clones.

D gene: TRBD2; V gene: TRBV4-3; clone size: .; J gene: TRBJ2-1; CDR3 DNA: TGCGCCAGCAGCCTAGCGGGAGACTCCTACAATGAGCAGTTCTTC; CDR3 protein: CASSLAGDSYNEQFF
D gene: .; V gene: TRBV4-3; clone size: .; J gene: TRBJ1-5; CDR3 DNA: TGCGCCAGCAGCCAAGACCTGGATCAGCCCCAGCATTTT; CDR3 protein: CASSQDLDQPQHF
D gene: .; V gene: TRBV3-1/TRBV3-2; clone size: .; J gene: TRBJ2-1; CDR3 DNA: TGTGCCAGCAGCCAAGATAAAGGTTCTAGCGAGTCGCGACATTCGCAGTTCTTC; CDR3 protein: CASSQDKGSSESRHSQFF
D gene: TRBD1; V gene: TRBV18; clone size: .; J gene: TRBJ2-3; CDR3 DNA: TGTGCCAGCTCACTTGACAGGGGCCCCACAGATACGCAGTATTTT; CDR3 protein: CASSLDRGPTDTQYF
D gene: TRBD2; V gene: TRBV5-1; clone size: .; J gene: TRBJ2-7; CDR3 DNA: TGCGCCAGCAGCTTTAGCGGGAGTTCGTGGGAGCAGTACTTC; CDR3 protein: CASSFSGSSWEQYF
D gene: .; V gene: TRBV2; clone size: .; J gene: TRBJ2-5; CDR3 DNA: TGTGCCAGCAGCCCGGGGGCTATAGTCGCGGTTGAGAGACCCCAGTACTTC; CDR3 protein: CASSPGAIVAVERPQYF
D gene: .; V gene: TRBV2; clone size: once; J gene: TRBJ2-6; CDR3 DNA: TGTGCCAGCAGTGAATTGGTCACCTCTGGGGCCAACGTCCTGACTTTC; CDR3 protein: CASSELVTSGANVLTF
D gene: .; V gene: TRBV19; clone size: .; J gene: TRBJ1-2; CDR3 DNA: TGTGCCAGTAGTCACGGGACGGGAAAAAGGGGCTACACCTTC; CDR3 protein: CASSHGTGKRGYTF
D gene: TRBD2; V gene: TRBV7-2; clone size: .; J gene: TRBJ2-5; CDR3 DNA: TGTGCCAGCAGCTTTATGTCCGGGACTAGCGGGAGTTTGTTGGAGACCCAGTACTTC; CDR3 protein: CASSFMSGTSGSLLETQYF
D gene: .; V gene: TRBV14; clone size: .; J gene: TRBJ1-2; CDR3 DNA: TGTGCCAGCAGCTATTCTACGGGCGGAGGCGGCTACACCTTC; CDR3 protein: CASSYSTGGGGYTF
D gene: .; V gene: TRBV6-6; clone size: .; J gene: TRBJ2-7; CDR3 DNA: TGTGCCAGCAGTTATCGGGACGCAGGGAGGAGGGGCTTC; CDR3 protein: CASSYRDAGRRGF
D gene: .; V gene: TRBV19; clone size: .; J gene: TRBJ2-1; CDR3 DNA: TGTGCCAGTAGTATAGATATTTACAATGAGCAGTTCTTC; CDR3 protein: CASSIDIYNEQFF
D gene: .; V gene: TRBV5-6; clone size: .; J gene: TRBJ1-1; CDR3 DNA: TGTGCCAGCAGCCCCCTAGGGGACACTGAAGCTTTCTTT; CDR3 protein: CASSPLGDTEAFF
D gene: .; V gene: TRBV4-1; clone size: .; J gene: TRBJ2-2; CDR3 DNA: TGCGCCAGCAGCCAAGTTCAAGGGGGTAGGGGGAAGACCGGGGAGCTGTTTTTT; CDR3 protein: CASSQVQGGRGKTGELFF
D gene: .; V gene: TRBV6-5; clone size: .; J gene: TRBJ1-6; CDR3 DNA: TGTGCCAGCAGTTACGAGGGGGGGAATTCACCCCTCCACTTT; CDR3 protein: CASSYEGGNSPLHF
D gene: .; V gene: TRBV14; clone size: .; J gene: TRBJ1-1; CDR3 DNA: TGTGCCAGCAGCCAAGATCGCACAGACACTGAAGCTTTCTTT; CDR3 protein: CASSQDRTDTEAFF
D gene: .; V gene: TRBV5-1; clone size: .; J gene: TRBJ2-6; CDR3 DNA: TGCGCCAGCAGCTTGAGTGGAGACGGCCGGGCCAACGTCCTGACTTTC; CDR3 protein: CASSLSGDGRANVLTF
D gene: TRBD1; V gene: TRBV14; clone size: .; J gene: TRBJ1-2; CDR3 DNA: TGTGCCAGCAGCCACCCATGGGACAGAGTAACCTATGGCTACACCTTC; CDR3 protein: CASSHPWDRVTYGYTF
D gene: .; V gene: TRBV13; clone size: .; J gene: TRBJ2-7; CDR3 DNA: TGTGCCAGCAGCACAACGGGACTTATCCACCCCTCCTACGAGCAGTACTTC; CDR3 protein: CASSTTGLIHPSYEQYF
D gene: TRBD1; V gene: TRBV11-3; clone size: .; J gene: TRBJ2-1; CDR3 DNA: TGTGCCAGCAGCTTAGACCCCAGGGGGCTGGGTGAGCAGTTCTTC; CDR3 protein: CASSLDPRGLGEQFF
D gene: TRBD2; V gene: TRBV4-3; clone size: .; J gene: TRBJ2-7; CDR3 DNA: TGCGCCAGCAGCCAAGATTCGAGCGGGAGATACGAGCAGTACTTC; CDR3 protein: CASSQDSSGRYEQYF
D gene: TRBD1; V gene: TRBV28; clone size: .; J gene: TRBJ2-5; CDR3 DNA: TGTGCCAGCAGTGGACAGGGGTGGGAGACCCAGTACTTC; CDR3 protein: CASSGQGWETQYF
D gene: .; V gene: TRBV6-2/TRBV6-3; clone size: .; J gene: TRBJ1-2; CDR3 DNA: TGTGCCAGCAGTTACGGGGGGCCGGCCATTCGCTACACCTTC; CDR3 protein: CASSYGGPAIRYTF
D gene: .; V gene: TRBV24-1; clone size: .; J gene: TRBJ2-3; CDR3 DNA: TGTGCCACCAGTGATCCTCGAATATACACAGATACGCAGTATTTT; CDR3 protein: CATSDPRIYTDTQYF
D gene: TRBD1; V gene: TRBV3-1/TRBV3-2; clone size: few; J gene: TRBJ1-1; CDR3 DNA: TGTGCCAGCAGCCAAGCCGTTGAATCTTTACAGGGGGCCCAGGCGAACACTGAAGCTTTCTTT; CDR3 protein: CASSQAVESLQGAQANTEAFF
D gene: .; V gene: TRBV21-1; clone size: .; J gene: TRBJ1-5; CDR3 DNA: TGTGCCAGCAGCATATACAGGACAGGGGTTGAGGATCAGCCCCAGCATTTT; CDR3 protein: CASSIYRTGVEDQPQHF
D gene: TRBD2; V gene: TRBV15; clone size: once; J gene: TRBJ2-2; CDR3 DNA: TGTGCCACCAGCAGAGATCACATAGGAGCGGGAGGGGGTACCGGGGAGCTGTTTTTT; CDR3 protein: CATSRDHIGAGGGTGELFF
D gene: .; V gene: TRBV21-1; clone size: .; J gene: TRBJ2-5; CDR3 DNA: TGTGCCAGCAGCAAAATTGTCCCCCAGGGGACGACGGAGACCCAGTACTTC; CDR3 protein: CASSKIVPQGTTETQYF
D gene: .; V gene: TRBV5-4; clone size: .; J gene: TRBJ2-3; CDR3 DNA: TGTGCCAGCAGCCGACCGGGGGCGACCACAGATACGCAGTATTTT; CDR3 protein: CASSRPGATTDTQYF
D gene: .; V gene: TRBV4-3; clone size: .; J gene: TRBJ1-4; CDR3 DNA: TGCGCCAGCAGCCAACCGGGGACCAATGAAAAACTGTTTTTT; CDR3 protein: CASSQPGTNEKLFF
D gene: TRBD2; V gene: TRBV27; clone size: .; J gene: TRBJ2-3; CDR3 DNA: TGTGCCAGCAGCGCAATATCCCTAGCGGGAGGGGCATGGACTAGCACAGATACGCAGTATTTT; CDR3 protein: CASSAISLAGGAWTSTDTQYF
D gene: TRBD2; V gene: TRBV6-5; clone size: .; J gene: TRBJ2-1; CDR3 DNA: TGTGCCAGCACCGACCGAGCGGGAGGGAAGTTCTTC; CDR3 protein: CASTDRAGGKFF
D gene: .; V gene: TRBV5-1; clone size: once; J gene: TRBJ1-1; CDR3 DNA: TGCGCCAGCAGCCCGGGGGGCCGGAACACTGAAGCTTTCTTT; CDR3 protein: CASSPGGRNTEAFF
D gene: .; V gene: TRBV4-1; clone size: once; J gene: TRBJ2-7; CDR3 DNA: TGCGCCAGCAGCCAACCCACCCAGGCTAGTGGAACCTACGAGCAGTACTTC; CDR3 protein: CASSQPTQASGTYEQYF
D gene: .; V gene: TRBV4-3; clone size: .; J gene: TRBJ1-5; CDR3 DNA: TGCGCCAGCAGCCAAGGGTACGGGGGCAGCCAGCCCCAGCATTTT; CDR3 protein: CASSQGYGGSQPQHF
D gene: .; V gene: TRBV19; clone size: .; J gene: TRBJ1-6; CDR3 DNA: TGTGCCAGTAGTATATCCAGGGCGAGAAATTCACCCCTCCACTTT; CDR3 protein: CASSISRARNSPLHF
D gene: .; V gene: TRBV12-3/TRBV12-4; clone size: .; J gene: TRBJ2-2; CDR3 DNA: TGTGCCAGCAGCCCAACCCAGATCGGGGAGCTGTTTTTT; CDR3 protein: CASSPTQIGELFF
D gene: .; V gene: TRBV12-5; clone size: medium-sized; J gene: TRBJ1-2; CDR3 DNA: TGTGCTAGTGGTTTGGTGGGCCAGGATTATGGCTACACCTTC; CDR3 protein: CASGLVGQDYGYTF
D gene: .; V gene: TRBV9; clone size: .; J gene: TRBJ2-7; CDR3 DNA: TGTGCCAGCAGCGTAAGTACGGCACCCTACGAGCAGTACTTC; CDR3 protein: CASSVSTAPYEQYF
D gene: .; V gene: TRBV6-5; clone size: .; J gene: TRBJ1-5; CDR3 DNA: TGTGCCAGCAGCTCGAGGCAGGGCACTCAGCCCCAGCATTTT; CDR3 protein: CASSSRQGTQPQHF
D gene: .; V gene: TRBV28; clone size: .; J gene: TRBJ2-1; CDR3 DNA: TGTGCCAGCAGCCTCGGTGGAAAGCAGTTCTTC; CDR3 protein: CASSLGGKQFF
D gene: TRBD1; V gene: TRBV6-5; clone size: .; J gene: TRBJ1-2; CDR3 DNA: TGTGCCAGCAGCCGCGGACAGGCCAACTATGGCTACACCTTC; CDR3 protein: CASSRGQANYGYTF